These T cell receptor beta chains were read from a single sample in a study of early stage breast cancer tumors. Assay used: immunoSEQ multiplex PCR; TCRdb lists only in-frame clones, some missing. In the table there are 25,000 to 35,000 clones, roughly 77% of which are singletons. Sequencing was carried out using breast tumor tissue. These receptors all come from a person aged 30-39 years with breast cancer. Both conserved end residues are part of each CDR3. Fields, in order: V gene, J gene, clone size, D gene, CDR3 DNA, CDR3 protein. D genes are given only for firm matches. Size values are once, few and many counts, or a class for expanded clones, and some rows have none.

TRBV19,TRBJ2-7,once,TRBD1,TGTGCCAGTATTTCGGCAGGGGGCCGCGAGCAGTACTTC,CASISAGGREQYF
TRBV29-1,TRBJ2-1,.,.,TGCAGCGTTGCCCTTACCGGGCACAATGAGCAGTTCTTC,CSVALTGHNEQFF
TRBV18,TRBJ1-1,.,TRBD1,TGTGCCAGCTCACCACAGTACTTGGGACAGGGGAACACTGAAGCTTTCTTT,CASSPQYLGQGNTEAFF
TRBV12-5,TRBJ2-3,.,TRBD1,TGTGCTAGTGGTTCCCCGCGGACAGGCCCCAAATCAGATACGCAGTATTTT,CASGSPRTGPKSDTQYF
TRBV7-3,TRBJ2-3,.,TRBD2,TGTGCCAGCAGCTTTTCGGCGGGAGGGACAGATACGCAGTATTTT,CASSFSAGGTDTQYF
TRBV7-3,TRBJ2-1,.,TRBD2,TGTGCCAGCAGCCCTACTAGCGGGACATACAATGAGCAGTTCTTC,CASSPTSGTYNEQFF
TRBV29-1,TRBJ2-1,.,.,TGCAGCGGTGGGACCTACAATGAGCAGTTCTTC,CSGGTYNEQFF
TRBV7-9,TRBJ2-1,.,TRBD1,TGTGCCAGCAGACCCGGGACAGGGGGCTTGAGCTCCTACAATGAGCAGTTCTTC,CASRPGTGGLSSYNEQFF
TRBV6-1,TRBJ1-2,.,.,TGTGCCAGCAGTGAAGGTCTCGGGGGAGTACTTTATGGCTACACCTTC,CASSEGLGGVLYGYTF
TRBV9,TRBJ2-3,.,.,TGTGCCAGCAGCCCTCCCCGGGCTGCTAGCACAGATACGCAGTATTTT,CASSPPRAASTDTQYF
TRBV23-1,TRBJ2-1,.,TRBD1,TGCGCCAGCAGGCTACCGGGACAGAACAATGAGCAGTTCTTC,CASRLPGQNNEQFF
TRBV5-6,TRBJ1-1,.,.,TGTGCCAGCAGCTCATACACTGAAGCTTTCTTT,CASSSYTEAFF
TRBV4-1,TRBJ2-5,.,.,TGCGCCAGCAGTGTAGGCGCGGCCCAAGAGACCCAGTACTTC,CASSVGAAQETQYF
TRBV9,TRBJ1-6,.,.,TGTGCCAGCAGCACAGGGTATAATTCACCCCTCCACTTT,CASSTGYNSPLHF
TRBV7-8,TRBJ1-2,.,.,TGTGCCAGCAGCCGTGGGGGGGCTCAGATCTATGGCTACACCTTC,CASSRGGAQIYGYTF
TRBV23-1,TRBJ1-1,.,.,TGCGCCAGCAGTCAATGGGAAAGGGGAGGGGGAATGAACACTGAAGCTTTCTTT,CASSQWERGGGMNTEAFF
TRBV5-1,TRBJ1-6,few,.,TGCGCCAGCAGCCCAGGACAGCTCGAGGGGGGCTCACCCCTCCACTTT,CASSPGQLEGGSPLHF
TRBV2,TRBJ1-2,.,.,TGTGCCAGCAGCGCAGGGATGTCTGGCTACACCTTC,CASSAGMSGYTF
TRBV6-5,TRBJ1-1,.,.,TGTGCCAGCAGTTACAGGGGGATGAACACTGAAGCTTTCTTT,CASSYRGMNTEAFF
TRBV6-5,TRBJ2-4,.,.,TGTGCCAGCAGTTACTCAAAGGGGAACATTCAGTACTTC,CASSYSKGNIQYF
TRBV15,TRBJ1-1,.,TRBD1,TGTGCCACCAGCAGAGATCTTTACCAGGGGGGGGAAGCTTTCTTT,CATSRDLYQGGEAFF
TRBV7-2,TRBJ1-1,.,TRBD1,TGTGCCAGCAGCTTATTCGGACAGGGGGCATTTCAAGCTTTCTTT,CASSLFGQGAFQAFF
TRBV5-8,TRBJ2-1,few,.,TGTGCCAGCAGCTTGGCCCAGGGTAATGAGCAGTTCTTC,CASSLAQGNEQFF
TRBV29-1,TRBJ2-7,.,TRBD2,TGCAGCGTTGAAGACCCTAGGATGGGACTAGCGGCCGAGCAGTACTTC,CSVEDPRMGLAAEQYF
TRBV6-5,TRBJ2-7,.,TRBD1,TGTGCCAGCAGGCCCGGACAGGGGGCGACCTACGAGCAGTACTTC,CASRPGQGATYEQYF
TRBV5-5,TRBJ2-3,.,.,TGTGCCAGCAGCTTGAGCGCTCCCACAGATACGCAGTATTTT,CASSLSAPTDTQYF
TRBV4-1,TRBJ1-2,.,TRBD1,TGCGCCAGCAGCCAAGATCGGATAGGGGGCCGATATGGCTACACCTTC,CASSQDRIGGRYGYTF
TRBV30,TRBJ1-5,.,TRBD1,TGTGCCTGGAGTGGACAGGGAGGCCATCAGCCCCAGCATTTT,CAWSGQGGHQPQHF
TRBV5-4,TRBJ2-3,.,TRBD2,TGTGCCAGCAGCTTGGCCCTAGCGGGCACAGATACGCAGTATTTT,CASSLALAGTDTQYF